This T cell receptor beta chain was documented in a study of patients and donors after allogeneic stem cell transplantation. TCRdb re-called the RT-PCR reads through MiXCR, storing one row per CDR3 protein. The sample carries about 960,000 distinct CDR3 sequences, about a sixth recorded once. The sequence was obtained from a human donor who was either an allogeneic HSCT recipient or a stem cell or donor lymphocyte infusion donor (not recorded which). It is not recorded whose cells these are; they may come from a transplant donor. The sequenced sample consisted of blood, either unsorted or a sorted T cell fraction (not recorded which).

The CDR3 DNA reads TGTGCCAGCAGCCCTCGGGACATTAGCGGGCACACCATATATTTT. Its protein is CASSPRDISGHTIYF. This sequence joins TRBV7-8 and TRBJ1-3, with D possibly matching TRBD1 (6 bases). V lost 5 bases and J lost 8, with 19 bases in between. This CDR3 has 15 residues. Germline loops: CDR1 SGHVS, CDR2 FQNEAQ.